Listed below are T cell receptor beta chains from one sample, sequenced in a study of T cells in Graves' hyperthyroidism and ophthalmopathy. TCRdb called the multiplex PCR reads again in MiXCR, with one record for every CDR3 protein. This sample has 480,000 or so distinct CDR3 sequences, with roughly an eighth found just once. Sequencing was carried out using blood. The receptors were gathered from a woman aged 18-35 years with Graves' hyperthyroidism. Each CDR3 is given with its conserved first and last residue. Each record gives: CDR3 length, D gene, clone size, J gene, V gene, CDR3 DNA, CDR3 protein. A D gene is named only where the DNA matches it firmly. Clone size is stated in some rows and not others, as once, few, many or a class when expanded.

cdr3_length: 16
d_call: NA
clone_size: many
j_call: TRBJ2-1
v_call: TRBV25-1
cdr3_nt: TGTGCCAGCAGTGAAGACCCAGGTGGCTCCTACAATGAGCAGTTCTTC
cdr3_aa: CASSEDPGGSYNEQFF

cdr3_length: 14
d_call: NA
clone_size: NA
j_call: TRBJ2-3
v_call: TRBV5-1
cdr3_nt: TGCGCCAGCAGCTCCTTTGACTCCACAGATACGCAGTATTTT
cdr3_aa: CASSSFDSTDTQYF

cdr3_length: 14
d_call: NA
clone_size: many
j_call: TRBJ1-1
v_call: TRBV3-1
cdr3_nt: TGTGCCAGCAGCCAAGAGGATAGGCGAACTGAAGCTTTCTTT
cdr3_aa: CASSQEDRRTEAFF

cdr3_length: 16
d_call: NA
clone_size: NA
j_call: TRBJ2-5
v_call: TRBV5-4
cdr3_nt: TGTGCCAGCAGCGGGGGAAACGCCAGGAATTTGGAGACCCAGTACTTC
cdr3_aa: CASSGGNARNLETQYF

cdr3_length: 15
d_call: NA
clone_size: many
j_call: TRBJ1-5
v_call: TRBV10-3
cdr3_nt: TGTGCCATCAGTTCCGAAAGGGAGGGCAATCAGCCCCAGCATTTT
cdr3_aa: CAISSEREGNQPQHF

cdr3_length: 18
d_call: TRBD2
clone_size: many
j_call: TRBJ2-3
v_call: TRBV2
cdr3_nt: TGTGCCAGCAGACGCAGGACTAGCGGTACAAACGGAGCAGATACGCAGTATTTT
cdr3_aa: CASRRRTSGTNGADTQYF

cdr3_length: 15
d_call: NA
clone_size: few
j_call: TRBJ2-1
v_call: TRBV5-1
cdr3_nt: TGCGCCAGCAGCTTGGCGGCGAGGGGCGTGGGTGAGCAGTTCTTC
cdr3_aa: CASSLAARGVGEQFF

cdr3_length: 15
d_call: TRBD1
clone_size: NA
j_call: TRBJ2-3
v_call: TRBV24-1
cdr3_nt: TGTGCCACCGCGATTCCGGGACAGGGGTTGGATACGCAGTATTTT
cdr3_aa: CATAIPGQGLDTQYF

cdr3_length: 12
d_call: NA
clone_size: many
j_call: TRBJ2-3
v_call: TRBV15
cdr3_nt: TGTGCCACCAGCAGAGACAGGGATACGCAGTATTTT
cdr3_aa: CATSRDRDTQYF

cdr3_length: 15
d_call: NA
clone_size: many
j_call: TRBJ2-1
v_call: TRBV7-9
cdr3_nt: TGTGCCAGCAGCCCCGGTTTTCTGGGGGGTAGTGAGCAGTTCTTC
cdr3_aa: CASSPGFLGGSEQFF

cdr3_length: 18
d_call: NA
clone_size: many
j_call: TRBJ2-1
v_call: TRBV12-3/TRBV12-4
cdr3_nt: TGTGCCAGCAGTTTAGTCCCCGGACAGCGGAGCTCCTACAATGAGCAGTTCTTC
cdr3_aa: CASSLVPGQRSSYNEQFF

cdr3_length: 17
d_call: NA
clone_size: few
j_call: TRBJ1-2
v_call: TRBV7-8
cdr3_nt: TGTGCCAGCAGCTTAGCGCCCGTAACACAGGCCGTGGGGGGCTACACCTTC
cdr3_aa: CASSLAPVTQAVGGYTF

cdr3_length: 12
d_call: NA
clone_size: NA
j_call: TRBJ2-7
v_call: TRBV7-9
cdr3_nt: TGTGCCAGCAGCGTAACAAACTTGGGGCAGTACTTC
cdr3_aa: CASSVTNLGQYF

cdr3_length: 16
d_call: TRBD1
clone_size: NA
j_call: TRBJ1-4
v_call: TRBV13
cdr3_nt: TGTGCCAGCAGCTTAGGCCCCACAGGGGCTAATGAAAAACTGTTTTTT
cdr3_aa: CASSLGPTGANEKLFF

cdr3_length: 14
d_call: NA
clone_size: NA
j_call: TRBJ2-3
v_call: TRBV24-1
cdr3_nt: TGTGCCACCAGCCGAGACGGTCAGACAGATACGCAGTATTTT
cdr3_aa: CATSRDGQTDTQYF

cdr3_length: 14
d_call: NA
clone_size: few
j_call: TRBJ2-1
v_call: TRBV6-1
cdr3_nt: TGTGCCAGCAGTCCCGCCGCCTTATCCCCTGAGCAGTTCTTC
cdr3_aa: CASSPAALSPEQFF

cdr3_length: 15
d_call: NA
clone_size: few
j_call: TRBJ1-5
v_call: TRBV19
cdr3_nt: TGTGCCAGTAGTCCAGGACAGCCTTTATATCAGCCCCAGCATTTT
cdr3_aa: CASSPGQPLYQPQHF

cdr3_length: 17
d_call: NA
clone_size: few
j_call: TRBJ2-4
v_call: TRBV5-5
cdr3_nt: TGTGCCAGCCACCCGGCCGACGGCTCCCTAGCCAAAAACATTCAGTACTTC
cdr3_aa: CASHPADGSLAKNIQYF

cdr3_length: 13
d_call: NA
clone_size: many
j_call: TRBJ1-6
v_call: TRBV6-1
cdr3_nt: TGTGCCAGCATACAGGAGGGTAATTCACCCCTCCACTTT
cdr3_aa: CASIQEGNSPLHF

cdr3_length: 17
d_call: NA
clone_size: NA
j_call: TRBJ1-2
v_call: TRBV4-2
cdr3_nt: TGTGCCAGCAGCCAGGGGGAACAGGGCCCAGCAAACTATGGCTACACCTTC
cdr3_aa: CASSQGEQGPANYGYTF

cdr3_length: 13
d_call: TRBD1
clone_size: many
j_call: TRBJ2-7
v_call: TRBV6-1
cdr3_nt: TGTGCCAGCAGTACGACAGGGGGCGGCGAGCAGTACTTC
cdr3_aa: CASSTTGGGEQYF

cdr3_length: 13
d_call: NA
clone_size: many
j_call: TRBJ2-4
v_call: TRBV12-5
cdr3_nt: TGTGCTAGTGGTCCCAGGGGGGGCGACATTCAGTACTTC
cdr3_aa: CASGPRGGDIQYF

cdr3_length: 13
d_call: NA
clone_size: NA
j_call: TRBJ2-1
v_call: TRBV10-3
cdr3_nt: TGTGCCATCAGGACATCATCCGCGGATGAGCAGTTCTTC
cdr3_aa: CAIRTSSADEQFF

cdr3_length: 16
d_call: NA
clone_size: few
j_call: TRBJ2-5
v_call: TRBV6-5
cdr3_nt: TGTGCCAGCAGTTACGGGAGGACAGCTGTATGGGAGACCCAGTACTTC
cdr3_aa: CASSYGRTAVWETQYF

cdr3_length: 18
d_call: NA
clone_size: many
j_call: TRBJ2-5
v_call: TRBV11-3
cdr3_nt: TGTGCCAGCAGCCCATTTGCGGGGTCCAGAGGGGGCGGAGAGACCCAGTACTTC
cdr3_aa: CASSPFAGSRGGGETQYF

cdr3_length: 12
d_call: NA
clone_size: many
j_call: TRBJ2-1
v_call: TRBV2
cdr3_nt: TGTGCCAGCAGTGGAGGGATCGATGAGCAGTTCTTC
cdr3_aa: CASSGGIDEQFF

cdr3_length: 15
d_call: NA
clone_size: many
j_call: TRBJ2-6
v_call: TRBV7-3
cdr3_nt: TGTGCCAGCAGCTTAAGCGGCACTGGGGCCAACGTCCTGACTTTC
cdr3_aa: CASSLSGTGANVLTF

cdr3_length: 14
d_call: NA
clone_size: many
j_call: TRBJ1-1
v_call: TRBV5-8
cdr3_nt: TGTGCCAGCACCACGGAGGGGGGGGCGACTGAAGCTTTCTTT
cdr3_aa: CASTTEGGATEAFF

cdr3_length: 15
d_call: TRBD1
clone_size: many
j_call: TRBJ1-1
v_call: TRBV12-3/TRBV12-4
cdr3_nt: TGTGCCAGCAGTTTGAGGACAGGGATGGTCACTGAAGCTTTCTTT
cdr3_aa: CASSLRTGMVTEAFF

cdr3_length: 14
d_call: NA
clone_size: NA
j_call: TRBJ2-5
v_call: TRBV20-1
cdr3_nt: TGCAGTGCTTCGGGTGGGGTCCTCCAAGAGACCCAGTACTTC
cdr3_aa: CSASGGVLQETQYF

cdr3_length: 18
d_call: NA
clone_size: many
j_call: TRBJ1-3
v_call: TRBV12-3/TRBV12-4
cdr3_nt: TGTGCCAGCAGTTTGTGGCCAAAATTTAGAGCGACTGGAAACACCATATATTTT
cdr3_aa: CASSLWPKFRATGNTIYF

cdr3_length: 12
d_call: NA
clone_size: many
j_call: TRBJ2-3
v_call: TRBV12-3/TRBV12-4
cdr3_nt: TGTGCCAGCAGTCTACTATGGGATACGCAGTATTTT
cdr3_aa: CASSLLWDTQYF

cdr3_length: 15
d_call: NA
clone_size: NA
j_call: TRBJ1-2
v_call: TRBV7-9
cdr3_nt: TGTGCCAGCAGCCCAGAGGGAGGGTCTAACTATGGCTACACCTTC
cdr3_aa: CASSPEGGSNYGYTF

cdr3_length: 14
d_call: NA
clone_size: few
j_call: TRBJ2-2
v_call: TRBV13
cdr3_nt: TGTGCCAGCACCGAGGGGGACTCGGCCGGGGAGCTGTTTTTT
cdr3_aa: CASTEGDSAGELFF

cdr3_length: 15
d_call: NA
clone_size: NA
j_call: TRBJ1-4
v_call: TRBV19
cdr3_nt: TGTGCCAGTAGTCCCCAAGCTCATGGAGGCGAAAAACTGTTTTTT
cdr3_aa: CASSPQAHGGEKLFF

cdr3_length: 14
d_call: NA
clone_size: few
j_call: TRBJ2-5
v_call: TRBV10-3
cdr3_nt: TGTGCCATCAGACCCTCGGGGGCGGGGGAGACCCAGTACTTC
cdr3_aa: CAIRPSGAGETQYF

cdr3_length: 13
d_call: NA
clone_size: many
j_call: TRBJ1-1
v_call: TRBV30
cdr3_nt: TGTGCCTGGAGACGGTCGGGGAGCGCTGAAGCTTTCTTT
cdr3_aa: CAWRRSGSAEAFF

cdr3_length: 15
d_call: NA
clone_size: many
j_call: TRBJ1-4
v_call: TRBV30
cdr3_nt: TGTGCCTGGAGTGTACCCGAGGCCGGAGGTGAAAAACTGTTTTTT
cdr3_aa: CAWSVPEAGGEKLFF

cdr3_length: 13
d_call: NA
clone_size: NA
j_call: TRBJ2-3
v_call: TRBV20-1
cdr3_nt: TGCAGTGCTTGGACAGCGCGCACAGATACGCAGTATTTT
cdr3_aa: CSAWTARTDTQYF

cdr3_length: 12
d_call: NA
clone_size: many
j_call: TRBJ1-3
v_call: TRBV12-3/TRBV12-4
cdr3_nt: TGTGCCAGTTTCCGGGGGGGAAACACCATATATTTT
cdr3_aa: CASFRGGNTIYF